In its sample, the clone carrying this T cell receptor (beta chain) was seen a few times. Per the original data handling: Estimated nucleated cell counts came from reference gene primer amplification. Measured with immunoSEQ multiplex PCR; TCRdb has only the in-frame clones, and not every one. Clone size and V and J calls were adopted from that table, with D and trimming inferred from the DNA. The sample records 120,000 or so clones, 85% to 90% being singletons. The entry originates in a study of blood T cell repertoires in COVID-19. Seattle cases were enrolled at active infection and followed longitudinally. Trimming stripped 6 bases from V and 10 bases from J, with 15 bases between. Looked up from germline, CDR1 is DFQATT and CDR2 is SNEGSKA (reference sequence). The CDR3 loop spans 11 amino acids.

The genes are TRBV20-1 and TRBJ1-1; D not resolved. Sequenced material: peripheral blood. The sequence derives from a woman aged 60 to 75 with COVID-19, enrolled during active disease. CDR3 amino acids: CSAMNDGVAFF. The CDR3 bases are TGCAGTGCGATGAACGACGGGGTAGCTTTCTTT.